This paragraph reports one T cell receptor beta chain. The authors' processing: Researchers report that nucleated cell counts were estimated from reference gene primer amplification. Sequencing was performed with immunoSEQ multiplex PCR; in TCRdb, only in-frame clones are kept and a portion is missing. V, J and clone size are those of that table, while D and trimming were read from the DNA. Of just under 90,000 clones listed, 90% to 95% are singletons. The CDR3 extends over 15 amino acids. Per the germline V gene, CDR1 is MNHEY and CDR2 is SVGAGI. The V and J ends lost 3 bases and 4 bases respectively, with 14 bases between them. This sample stems from a study of blood T cell repertoires in COVID-19. Study-wide background: Spain, Italy and the United States supplied samples that represented acute and convalescent COVID-19. PBMCs, B-cell-depleted T cells, or T cells were the source of the cDNA or gDNA that made up the material.

The material sequenced was peripheral blood. The chain links TRBV6-5 to TRBJ2-3; D possibly corresponds to TRBD2 (6 bases). The sequence was obtained from a man in his 60s with acute or convalescent COVID-19. The CDR3 sequence is CASSYWRDQSDTQYF. DNA of the CDR3: TGTGCCAGCAGTTATTGGCGGGACCAGTCAGATACGCAGTATTTT.